A single sample gave rise to the 8 T cell receptor beta chains below, sequenced in a study of blood T cells in healthy people across ages. Primed by a sample-barcoded 5' primer and a J-beta primer mix, a second PCR proceeded for roughly 6 to 12 cycles. In TCRdb, the 5' RACE reads were re-called with MiXCR into one record per CDR3 protein. The data hold about 1,400,000 distinct CDR3 sequences, with 40% to 50% observed a single time. Material: blood. The receptors stem from a woman under 30 in good health.

The sample holds a few counts of this clonotype. CDR3 DNA: TGTGCCAGCAGCCCAACACCGCTCCCCACAGATACGCAGTATTTT. Amino acids: CASSPTPLPTDTQYF. The chain combines TRBV12-3 or TRBV12-4 with TRBJ2-3, with D unresolved. This CDR3 spans 15 amino acids. V shed 6 bases and J shed 2 bases, with 15 bases lying between them.

The rearrangement joins TRBV10-3 to TRBJ1-1; D remains ambiguous. V lost 8 bases to trimming and J lost 1 base, with 11 bases between them. This CDR3 contains 13 residues. In germline, CDR1 is ENHRY, CDR2 SYGVKD. The DNA of the CDR3 is TGTGCCATCTCGGAGGTGGCGAACACTGAAGCTTTCTTT. Protein sequence: CAISEVANTEAFF.

The chain is built from TRBV7-2 and TRBJ2-5; possible D gene TRBD2, 5 bases. The CDR3 contains 14 residues. The ends were cut back, 2 bases at V and 5 bases at J, with 12 bases in the middle. CDR1 and CDR2 (germline): SGHTA, FQGNSA. CDR3 nucleotide sequence: TGTGCCAGCAGCTTAAAAGCTAGCACGGAGACCCAGTACTTC. This gives the protein CASSLKASTETQYF.

The V gene is TRBV6-2 or TRBV6-3, the J gene TRBJ1-1; D ambiguous. Trimming shortened V by 4 bases and J by 0 bases, and 18 bases separated the two germline ends. Germline-derived CDR1 and CDR2 are MNHEY and SVGEGT. The CDR3 is made up of 17 amino acids. As DNA, the CDR3 is TGTGCCAGCAGTTCCTCGCCCGGTGAGGCCATGAACACTGAAGCTTTCTTT. This codes for CASSSSPGEAMNTEAFF.

In its sample, this clonotype was seen a few times. V usage is TRBV6-1 and J usage is TRBJ2-7; 8 bases are shared with TRBD1. This CDR3 has 16 residues. Germline trimming cut 6 bases from V and 4 bases from J; bases unmatched to any gene: 14. The germline gives CDR1 MNHNS, CDR2 SASEGT. CDR3 protein: CASSPYPGTGGYEQYF. Written as DNA, the CDR3 is TGTGCCAGCAGCCCTTATCCCGGGACAGGAGGGTACGAGCAGTACTTC.

The sample holds a few counts of this clonotype. The chain is built from TRBV5-6 and TRBJ1-4, with D perhaps matching TRBD1 (5 bases). CDR3 size: 19 residues. The ends were cut back, 4 bases at V and 6 bases at J, with 28 bases in the middle. The germline CDR1 and CDR2 sequences are SGHDT and YYEEEE. The CDR3 DNA reads as TGTGCCAGCAGCCTGAGGTCAATTTCGGACAACCTAAAGGATGAAAAACTGTTTTTT. Protein: CASSLRSISDNLKDEKLFF.

The chain employs TRBV4-1 and TRBJ1-2; D remains ambiguous. Trimming removed 7 bases from V and 8 bases from J, with 17 bases in between. There are 13 residues in the CDR3. Looked up from germline, CDR1 is MGHRA and CDR2 is YSYEKL. The CDR3 loop is CASTLEGRGGYTF. Here the CDR3 DNA reads TGCGCCAGCACTTTGGAGGGTCGAGGGGGCTACACCTTC.

This chain joins TRBV20-1 and TRBJ2-3, with 9 bases identical to TRBD2. Germline loops: CDR1 DFQATT, CDR2 SNEGSKA (reference sequence). The CDR3 loop spans 17 amino acids. With V trimmed by 0 bases and J by 3 bases, 10 bases remained unmatched. The chain's CDR3 is CSARDTGWLAGTDTQYF. The CDR3 DNA reads TGCAGTGCTAGAGATACAGGGTGGCTAGCGGGGACAGATACGCAGTATTTT.